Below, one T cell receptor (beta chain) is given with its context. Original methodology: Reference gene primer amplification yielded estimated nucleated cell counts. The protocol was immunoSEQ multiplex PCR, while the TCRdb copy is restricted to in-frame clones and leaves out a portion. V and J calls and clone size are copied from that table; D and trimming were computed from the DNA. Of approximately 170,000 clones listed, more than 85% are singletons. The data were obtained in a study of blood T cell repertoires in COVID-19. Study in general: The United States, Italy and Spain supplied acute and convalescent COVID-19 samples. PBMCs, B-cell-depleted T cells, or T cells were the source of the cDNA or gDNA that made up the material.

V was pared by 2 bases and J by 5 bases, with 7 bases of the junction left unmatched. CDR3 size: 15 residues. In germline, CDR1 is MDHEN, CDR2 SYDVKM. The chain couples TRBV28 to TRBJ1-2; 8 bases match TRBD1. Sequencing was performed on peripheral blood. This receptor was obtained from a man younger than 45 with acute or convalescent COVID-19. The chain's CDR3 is CASSLQQGVRYGYTF. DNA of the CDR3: TGTGCCAGCAGTTTACAACAGGGGGTTCGGTATGGCTACACCTTC.